This TCR beta chain was recorded in a study of identical twins. Notes on the study in general: Within twin pairs, the out-of-frame alpha sequences they shared showed excess low generation probability. The models systematically underestimated how much out-of-frame TCR alpha was shared in monozygotic twins.

This clonotype was seen only a few times. Its specificity is not known. A universal primer site arose from template switching, and cDNA bore unique molecular identifiers. TCRdb re-called the 5' RACE reads through MiXCR, storing one row per CDR3 protein. The data show under 300,000 distinct CDR3 sequences, with about an eighth seen just once and approximately 8.8% held by the top ten. Trimming at V came to 5 bases and at J to 5 bases, leaving 11 bases not matched to a gene. Germline V gives CDR1 SGHTA, CDR2 FQGNSA. This CDR3 has 15 residues. The V gene is TRBV7-2, the J gene TRBJ2-7; 8 nucleotides agree with TRBD1. Sequencing was done on a sample of memory (CD45RO+) T cells sorted from blood. The sequence was obtained from a woman aged 18-29 years in good health. The CDR3 coding sequence is TGTGCCAGCAGCCGAACCGGGACAGGACACAACGAGCAGTACTTC. Translated: CASSRTGTGHNEQYF. Using reference TRBV7-2 and TRBJ2-7 for the parts outside the CDR3, the full variable domain is GAGVSQSPSNKVTEKGKDVELRCDPISGHTALYWYRQSLGQGLEFLIYFQGNSAPDKSGLPSDRFSAERTGGSVSTLTIQRTQQEDSAVYLCASSRTGTGHNEQYFGPGTRLTVT.